This T cell receptor (beta chain) was captured by sequencing in a study of CD8 T cells in Susac syndrome. The CDR3 is 13 residues long. Germline-derived CDR1 and CDR2 are SGHNT and YYREEE (reference sequence). V lost 3 bases and J lost 0, with 7 bases in between. A few counts support this clonotype. An input of 0.5 to 1 ug of RNA was subjected to reverse transcription using random hexamers. Each CDR3 protein gets one entry after TCRdb re-called the immunoSEQ multiplex PCR reads with MiXCR. The table records about 180,000 distinct CDR3 sequences, around 95% of them present only once. The CD8+ and CD4+ T cells were isolated magnetically using a negative isolation approach, whereas the TEMRA cells were enriched by FACS.

The sample comprised CD4+ T cells from PBMCs. The clonotype comes from a human donor with multiple sclerosis. V and J are TRBV5-4 and TRBJ2-7; D possibly matches TRBD1 or TRBD2 (5 bases each). In DNA, the CDR3 is TGTGCCAGCAGCTGGGACCGCTCCTACGAGCAGTACTTC. Translation gives CASSWDRSYEQYF.